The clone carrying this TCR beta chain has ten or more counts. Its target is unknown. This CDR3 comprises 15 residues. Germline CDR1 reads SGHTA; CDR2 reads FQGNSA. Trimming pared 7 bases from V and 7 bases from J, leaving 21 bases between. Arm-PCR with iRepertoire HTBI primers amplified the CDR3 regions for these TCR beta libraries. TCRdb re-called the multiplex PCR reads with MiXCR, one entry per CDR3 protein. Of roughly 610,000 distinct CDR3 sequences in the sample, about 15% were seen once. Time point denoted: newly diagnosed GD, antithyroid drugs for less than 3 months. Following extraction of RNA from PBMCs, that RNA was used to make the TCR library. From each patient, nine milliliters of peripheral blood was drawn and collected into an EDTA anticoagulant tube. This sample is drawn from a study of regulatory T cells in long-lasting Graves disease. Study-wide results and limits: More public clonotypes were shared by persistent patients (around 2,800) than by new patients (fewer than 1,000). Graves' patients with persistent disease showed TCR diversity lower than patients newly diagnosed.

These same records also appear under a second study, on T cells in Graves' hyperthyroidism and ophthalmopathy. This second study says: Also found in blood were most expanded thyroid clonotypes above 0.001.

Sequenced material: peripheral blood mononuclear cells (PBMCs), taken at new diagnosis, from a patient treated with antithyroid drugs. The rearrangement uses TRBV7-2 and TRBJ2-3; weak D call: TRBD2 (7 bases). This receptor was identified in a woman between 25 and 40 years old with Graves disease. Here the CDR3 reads CASMRRGGAVNTQYF. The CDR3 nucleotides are TGTGCCAGCATGAGGAGGGGGGGCGCGGTAAATACGCAGTATTTT. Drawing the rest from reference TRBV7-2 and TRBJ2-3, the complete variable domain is GAGVSQSPSNKVTEKGKDVELRCDPISGHTALYWYRQSLGQGLEFLIYFQGNSAPDKSGLPSDRFSAERTGGSVSTLTIQRTQQEDSAVYLCASMRRGGAVNTQYFGPGTRLTVL.